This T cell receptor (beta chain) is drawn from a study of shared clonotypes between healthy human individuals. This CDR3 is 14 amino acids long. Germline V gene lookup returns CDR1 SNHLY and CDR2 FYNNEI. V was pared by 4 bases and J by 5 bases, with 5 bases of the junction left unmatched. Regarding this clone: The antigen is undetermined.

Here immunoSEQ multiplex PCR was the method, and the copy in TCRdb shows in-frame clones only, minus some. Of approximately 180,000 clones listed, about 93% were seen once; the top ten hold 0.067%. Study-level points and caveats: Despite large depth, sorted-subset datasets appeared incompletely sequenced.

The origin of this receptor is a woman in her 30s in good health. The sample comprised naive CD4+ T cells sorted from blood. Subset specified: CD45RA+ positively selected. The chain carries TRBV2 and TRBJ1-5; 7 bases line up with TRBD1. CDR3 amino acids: CASSGDSEYQPQHF. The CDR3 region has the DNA TGTGCCAGCAGTGGGGACAGCGAGTATCAGCCCCAGCATTTT.